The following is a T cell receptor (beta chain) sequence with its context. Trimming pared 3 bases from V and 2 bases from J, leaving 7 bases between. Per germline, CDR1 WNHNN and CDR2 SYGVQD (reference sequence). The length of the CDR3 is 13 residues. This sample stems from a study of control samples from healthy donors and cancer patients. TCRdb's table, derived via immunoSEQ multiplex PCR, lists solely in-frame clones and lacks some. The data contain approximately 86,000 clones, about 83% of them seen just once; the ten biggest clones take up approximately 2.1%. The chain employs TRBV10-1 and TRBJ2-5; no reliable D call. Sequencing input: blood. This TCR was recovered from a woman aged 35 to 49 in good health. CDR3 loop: CASSDNSQETQYF. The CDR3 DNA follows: TGCGCCAGCAGTGACAACAGTCAAGAGACCCAGTACTTC.